A selection of T cell receptor beta chains follows, all from one sample in a study of cytomegalovirus exposure and HLA in healthy donors. Produced via immunoSEQ multiplex PCR; TCRdb's table is partial and in-frame only. The sample has around 85,000 clones, 65% to 75% seen once; the top ten hold 4.2%. The sequencing input was PBMCs. The receptors derive from a man aged 55 to 69 in good health and CMV-seronegative. The CDR3 runs from the conserved cysteine through the conserved F or W. The order of the fields is J gene, V gene, D gene, clone size, CDR3 DNA, CDR3 protein. A D gene is named only where the DNA matches it firmly. Clone size is stated in some rows and not others, as once, few, many or a class when expanded.

>TRBJ2-3|TRBV7-6|TRBD2|.
TGTGCCAGCAGCTTGGCGGGAGGTTCAGATACGCAGTATTTT
CASSLAGGSDTQYF
>TRBJ1-5|TRBV2|.|.
TGTGCCAGCAGCCCCGCGGGGTTGCAGCCCCAGCATTTT
CASSPAGLQPQHF
>TRBJ1-2|TRBV6-1|TRBD1|.
TGTGCCAGCATCCCGACAGGGGGGAACTATGGCTACACCTTC
CASIPTGGNYGYTF
>TRBJ2-3|TRBV30|.|.
TGTGCCTGGGTGCAGTCGGATACGCAGTATTTT
CAWVQSDTQYF
>TRBJ1-2|TRBV27|.|.
TGTGCCAGCAGTTCCCGGGGGGAGGTGGATGGCTACACCTTC
CASSSRGEVDGYTF
>TRBJ2-3|TRBV5-1|.|.
TGCGCCAGCAGCTTGAAAGGACACCTCCTTAGCACAGATACGCAGTATTTT
CASSLKGHLLSTDTQYF
>TRBJ1-1|TRBV7-8|.|.
TGTGCCAGCAGCTTAAATGGGGGGTTCGCTGAAGCTTTCTTT
CASSLNGGFAEAFF
>TRBJ1-3|TRBV9|.|.
TGTGCCAGCAGCGTAGGGGCCAACGGAAACACCATATATTTT
CASSVGANGNTIYF
>TRBJ1-5|TRBV5-1|TRBD1|.
TGCGCCACCCGGACAGGGACGGAGAGACAGCCCCAGCATTTT
CATRTGTERQPQHF
>TRBJ2-1|TRBV9|TRBD2|.
TGTGCCAGCAGCCCCCGGGCTAGCGGGGTCCACAGCTCCTACAATGAGCAGTTCTTC
CASSPRASGVHSSYNEQFF
>TRBJ2-7|TRBV18|.|.
TGTGCCAGCTCACCGGGTGAAAGGGGCTACGAGCAGTACTTC
CASSPGERGYEQYF
>TRBJ1-5|TRBV27|.|few
TGTGCCAGCAGCCACAGGGACAGCAATCAGCCCCAGCATTTT
CASSHRDSNQPQHF
>TRBJ2-1|TRBV5-4|.|.
TGTGCCAGCAGCTCGAGGGGGAATGAGCAGTTCTTC
CASSSRGNEQFF
>TRBJ1-1|TRBV30|TRBD1|.
TGTGCCTGGTTCAAATCGGGACAGGGTAGGACTGAAGCTTTCTTT
CAWFKSGQGRTEAFF
>TRBJ1-1|TRBV10-3|TRBD1|once
TGTGCCACCAACTTTGGACAGGGTGGTACTGAAGCTTTCTTT
CATNFGQGGTEAFF
>TRBJ1-2|TRBV19|TRBD1|.
TGTGCCAGTAGTATCCCGGGTGAGGGGGCAGGCTATGGCTACACCTTC
CASSIPGEGAGYGYTF
>TRBJ2-2|TRBV5-5|TRBD2|.
TGTGCCAGCAGCTCGGGACTAGCGGGCGATAACACCGGGGAGCTGTTTTTT
CASSSGLAGDNTGELFF
>TRBJ2-5|TRBV2|TRBD2|.
TGTGCCAGCAGTTTAGCGGGGGGGGGCGAAGAGACCCAGTACTTC
CASSLAGGGEETQYF
>TRBJ1-1|TRBV27|.|.
TGTGCCAGCAGTTTAGGGCGGGGATTGAACACTGAAGCTTTCTTT
CASSLGRGLNTEAFF
>TRBJ1-2|TRBV6-1|TRBD1|.
TGTGCCAGCAGAACCGACAGGGAATACGGCTACACCTTC
CASRTDREYGYTF
>TRBJ2-5|TRBV7-9|.|.
TGTGCCAGCAGCTTAGAGGGGGGGAGACAAGAGACCCAGTACTTC
CASSLEGGRQETQYF
>TRBJ1-1|TRBV4-1|.|.
TGCGCCAGCAGCCAAGAGAAGCTTCGAGGCAGTGGAGATTCGGGTACTGAAGCTTTCTTT
CASSQEKLRGSGDSGTEAFF
>TRBJ1-1|TRBV19|TRBD1|few
TGTGCCAGTAAGGACAGGGTGAACACTGAAGCTTTCTTT
CASKDRVNTEAFF
>TRBJ1-2|TRBV16|TRBD1|.
TGTGCCAGCAGCCGCCCTGGACAGGGCTTGAATGGCTACACCTTC
CASSRPGQGLNGYTF
>TRBJ2-7|TRBV6-1|.|.
TGTGCCAGCAGTGAAGCGCTGGCTAGGAGCTCCTACGAGCAGTACTTC
CASSEALARSSYEQYF
>TRBJ1-5|TRBV2|.|.
TGTGCCAGCAACGGGATGTTTAGCAATCAGCCCCAGCATTTT
CASNGMFSNQPQHF
>TRBJ2-2|TRBV11-2|TRBD1|.
TGTGCCAGCAGCTTCATAGAAAACAGGGGAAACACCGGGGAGCTGTTTTTT
CASSFIENRGNTGELFF
>TRBJ2-3|TRBV2|TRBD1|.
TGTGCCAGCAGGGCCAGGGGGCAGATTAGCGCCACTGGCACAGATACGCAGTATTTT
CASRARGQISATGTDTQYF
>TRBJ2-7|TRBV5-5|TRBD2|once
TGTGCCAGCAGACTCATAGCGGGGGGGAGCTCCTACGAGCAGTACTTC
CASRLIAGGSSYEQYF
>TRBJ2-1|TRBV11-3|TRBD2|.
TGTGCCAGCAGCTTTGACGGGACTAGTGCCTACAATGAGCAGTTCTTC
CASSFDGTSAYNEQFF
>TRBJ1-2|TRBV7-9|.|few
TGTGCCAGCAGCCCACCCGGGGGGCAGGACTATGGCTACACCTTC
CASSPPGGQDYGYTF
>TRBJ2-3|TRBV11-1|TRBD2|.
TGTGCCAGCAGCTTATCGGGGGGAGAGGGGTTGAGAGATACGCAGTATTTT
CASSLSGGEGLRDTQYF
>TRBJ1-2|TRBV5-1|TRBD1|.
TGCGCCAGCGCCGGGACAGGGGGCTTTGATGGCTACACCTTC
CASAGTGGFDGYTF
>TRBJ2-7|TRBV18|TRBD1|.
TGTGCCAGCTCCCTACAGGGGGGCTACGAGCAGTACTTC
CASSLQGGYEQYF
>TRBJ2-3|TRBV4-2|TRBD2|.
TGTGCCAGCAGCCAGGCGGGGGGGCTCGAAGATACGCAGTATTTT
CASSQAGGLEDTQYF
>TRBJ1-1|TRBV18|.|few
TGTGCCAGCTCATCAGATCAGGGTCAATTCACTGAAGCTTTCTTT
CASSSDQGQFTEAFF
>TRBJ2-7|TRBV27|.|.
TGTGCCAGCAGTCCTATGGGGGGACAGCACCGCTACGAGCAGTACTTC
CASSPMGGQHRYEQYF
>TRBJ2-1|TRBV5-1|TRBD2|few
TGCGCCAGCAGCTCACAGCGGGGGGATTACAATGAGCAGTTCTTC
CASSSQRGDYNEQFF
>TRBJ1-6|TRBV5-6|.|.
TGTGCCAGCAGCTTGGTGCGGGAGGGGACACCCCTCCACTTT
CASSLVREGTPLHF
>TRBJ2-1|TRBV5-1|.|.
TGCGCCAGCAGCCTGGACAGTAATGAGCAGTTCTTC
CASSLDSNEQFF
>TRBJ1-2|TRBV9|TRBD1|.
TGTGCCAGCAGCGTAGAGACAGGGGGCGTCAACACCTTC
CASSVETGGVNTF
>TRBJ2-1|TRBV10-1|.|.
TGCGCCAGCAGAATTAAAGACCGGGATGAGCAGTTCTTC
CASRIKDRDEQFF
>TRBJ1-3|TRBV2|TRBD1|.
TGTGCCAGCAGTGAAGCGTGGACAGGGAGCTCTGGAAACACCATATATTTT
CASSEAWTGSSGNTIYF
>TRBJ2-3|TRBV5-1|TRBD1|.
TGCGCCAGCAGACCGCAGGGGGCTGGCACAGATACGCAGTATTTT
CASRPQGAGTDTQYF
>TRBJ2-3|TRBV10-3|TRBD2|.
TGTGCCATCAGTGAGTCTGAGCGGGGGAAGACAGATACGCAGTATTTT
CAISESERGKTDTQYF
>TRBJ1-2|TRBV7-2|TRBD1|.
TGTGCCAGCAGCCGATACCAGGGGGCTAACGCTAACTATGGCTACACCTTC
CASSRYQGANANYGYTF
>TRBJ2-5|TRBV5-6|.|.
TGTGCCAGCAGCCCCGACATACAAGAGACCCAGTACTTC
CASSPDIQETQYF
>TRBJ1-2|TRBV30|.|.
TGTGCCTGGAGTGTAATGGGGGCGGGCTATGGCTACACCTTC
CAWSVMGAGYGYTF